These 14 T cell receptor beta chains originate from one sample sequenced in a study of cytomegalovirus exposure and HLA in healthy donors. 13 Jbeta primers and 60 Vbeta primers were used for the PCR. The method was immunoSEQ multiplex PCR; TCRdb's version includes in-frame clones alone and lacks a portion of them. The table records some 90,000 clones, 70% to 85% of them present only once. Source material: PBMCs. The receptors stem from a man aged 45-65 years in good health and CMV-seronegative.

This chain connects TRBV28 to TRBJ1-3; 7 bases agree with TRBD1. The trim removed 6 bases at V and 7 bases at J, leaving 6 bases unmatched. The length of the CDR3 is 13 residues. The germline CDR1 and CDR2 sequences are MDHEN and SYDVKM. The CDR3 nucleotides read TGTGCCAGCAGCTTGGACAGGTTGAACACCATATATTTT. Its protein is CASSLDRLNTIYF.

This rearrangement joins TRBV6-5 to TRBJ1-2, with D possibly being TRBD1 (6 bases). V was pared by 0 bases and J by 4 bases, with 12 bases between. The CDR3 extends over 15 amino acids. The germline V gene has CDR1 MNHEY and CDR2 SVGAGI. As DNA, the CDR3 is TGTGCCAGCAGTTACTCTCCGGGGGGCAGCTATGGCTACACCTTC. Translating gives CASSYSPGGSYGYTF.

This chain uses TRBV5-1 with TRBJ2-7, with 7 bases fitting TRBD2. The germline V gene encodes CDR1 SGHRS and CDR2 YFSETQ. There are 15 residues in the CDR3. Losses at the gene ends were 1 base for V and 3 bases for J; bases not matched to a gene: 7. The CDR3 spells CASSLMASGNYEQYF. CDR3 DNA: TGCGCCAGCAGCTTGATGGCTAGCGGAAACTACGAGCAGTACTTC. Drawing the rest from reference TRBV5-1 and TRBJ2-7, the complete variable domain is KAGVTQTPRYLIKTRGQQVTLSCSPISGHRSVSWYQQTPGQGLQFLFEYFSETQRNKGNFPGRFSGRQFSNSRSEMNVSTLELGDSALYLCASSLMASGNYEQYFGPGTRLTVT.

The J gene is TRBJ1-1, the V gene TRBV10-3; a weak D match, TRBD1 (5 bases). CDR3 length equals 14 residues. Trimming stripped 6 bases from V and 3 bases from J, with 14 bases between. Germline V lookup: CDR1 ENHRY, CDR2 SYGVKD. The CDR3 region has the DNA TGTGCCATCAGCCGGGAGGGAGGGGACACTGAAGCTTTCTTT. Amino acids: CAISREGGDTEAFF.

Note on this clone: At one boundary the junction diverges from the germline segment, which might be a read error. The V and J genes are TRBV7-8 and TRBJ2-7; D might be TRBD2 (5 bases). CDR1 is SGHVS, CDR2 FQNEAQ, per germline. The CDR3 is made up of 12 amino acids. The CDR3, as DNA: TGTGCCAGCAGCCTAGCTCGGGACGAGCAGTACTTC. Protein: CASSLARDEQYF.

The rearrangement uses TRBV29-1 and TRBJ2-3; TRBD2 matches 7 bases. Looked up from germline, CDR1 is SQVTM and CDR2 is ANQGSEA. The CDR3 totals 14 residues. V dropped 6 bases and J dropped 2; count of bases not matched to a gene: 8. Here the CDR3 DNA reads TGCAGCGTCCTCGCGGGGGAACCCACAGATACGCAGTATTTT. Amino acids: CSVLAGEPTDTQYF.

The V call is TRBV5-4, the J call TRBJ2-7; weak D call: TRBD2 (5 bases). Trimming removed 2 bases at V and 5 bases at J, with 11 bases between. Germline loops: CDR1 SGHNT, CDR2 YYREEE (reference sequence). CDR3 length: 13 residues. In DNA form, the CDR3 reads TGTGCCAGCAGCTTATTCTCAGCGGACGAGCAGTACTTC. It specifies CASSLFSADEQYF.

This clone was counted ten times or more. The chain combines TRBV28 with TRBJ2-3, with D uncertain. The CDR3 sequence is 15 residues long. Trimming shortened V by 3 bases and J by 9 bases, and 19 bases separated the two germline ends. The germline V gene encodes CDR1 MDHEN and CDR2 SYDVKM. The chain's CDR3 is CASSFLSFSVDTQYF. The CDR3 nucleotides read TGTGCCAGCAGTTTCTTGTCTTTCAGCGTAGACACGCAGTATTTT.

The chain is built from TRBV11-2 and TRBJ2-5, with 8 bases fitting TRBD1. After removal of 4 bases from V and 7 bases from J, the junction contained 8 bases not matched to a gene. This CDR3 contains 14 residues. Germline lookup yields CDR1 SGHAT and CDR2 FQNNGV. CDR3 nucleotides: TGTGCCAGCAGCTCCTTGGACAGGGTGGGGACCCAGTACTTC. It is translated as CASSSLDRVGTQYF.

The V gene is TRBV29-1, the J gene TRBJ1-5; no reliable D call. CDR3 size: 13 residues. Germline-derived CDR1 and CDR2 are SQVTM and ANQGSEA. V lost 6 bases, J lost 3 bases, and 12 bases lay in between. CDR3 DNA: TGCAGCGTCATGCAGGCGTCCAATCAGCCCCAGCATTTT. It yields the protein CSVMQASNQPQHF.

CDR3 DNA sequence: TGTGCCAGCAGCTTAGCGTCCCCCGCGACTAGAGGTGAGCAGTTCTTC. It is translated as CASSLASPATRGEQFF. The chain joins TRBV7-2 to TRBJ2-1, with D possibly being TRBD2 (6 bases). The germline gives CDR1 SGHTA, CDR2 FQGNSA. This CDR3 spans 16 amino acids. The V end lost 0 bases, the J end lost 9 bases, and 18 bases lay between the germline ends.

The CDR3 region is CATSSEPRSYNEQFF. In DNA, the CDR3 is TGTGCCACCTCGTCCGAGCCCCGCTCCTACAATGAGCAGTTCTTC. This sequence joins TRBV5-5 and TRBJ2-1, with unresolved D. Looked up from germline, CDR1 is SGHKS and CDR2 is YYEKEE (reference sequence). With 9 bases removed from V and 0 bases from J, the gap between germline ends came to 16 bases. The CDR3 has 15 residues.

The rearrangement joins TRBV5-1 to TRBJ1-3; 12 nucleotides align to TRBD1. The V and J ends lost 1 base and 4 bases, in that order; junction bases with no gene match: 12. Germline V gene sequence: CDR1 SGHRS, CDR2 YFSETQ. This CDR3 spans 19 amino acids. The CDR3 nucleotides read TGCGCCAGCAGCTTGAGCCCCGGGACAGGGGGCTCTGTGGGAAACACCATATATTTT. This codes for CASSLSPGTGGSVGNTIYF.

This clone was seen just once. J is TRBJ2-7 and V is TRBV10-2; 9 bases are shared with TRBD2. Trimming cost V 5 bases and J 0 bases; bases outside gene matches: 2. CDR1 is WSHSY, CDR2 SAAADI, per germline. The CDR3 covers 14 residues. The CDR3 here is CASSPSGISYEQYF. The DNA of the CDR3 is TGCGCCAGCAGTCCTAGCGGGATCTCCTACGAGCAGTACTTC.